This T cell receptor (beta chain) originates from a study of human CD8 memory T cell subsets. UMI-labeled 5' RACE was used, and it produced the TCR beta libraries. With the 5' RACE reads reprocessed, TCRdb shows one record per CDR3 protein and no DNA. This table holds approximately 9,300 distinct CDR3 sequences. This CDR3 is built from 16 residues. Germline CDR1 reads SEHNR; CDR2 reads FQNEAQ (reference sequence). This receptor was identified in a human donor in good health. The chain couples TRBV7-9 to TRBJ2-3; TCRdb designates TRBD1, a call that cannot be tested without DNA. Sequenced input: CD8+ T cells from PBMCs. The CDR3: CASSPRDNRQTDTQYF. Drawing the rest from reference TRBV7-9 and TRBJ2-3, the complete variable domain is DTGVSQNPRHKITKRGQNVTFRCDPISEHNRLYWYRQTLGQGPEFLTYFQNEAQLEKSRLLSDRFSAERPKGSFSTLEIQRTEQGDSAMYLCASSPRDNRQTDTQYFGPGTRLTVL.